A selection of T cell receptor beta chains follows, all from one sample in a study of beta chain features in type 1 diabetes. The assay was immunoSEQ multiplex PCR, and TCRdb's table has in-frame clones only and misses some. The sample contains some 330,000 clones, approximately 11% of which appear only once. Specimen: naive CD4+ T cells from blood. The receptors come from a woman in her twenties or thirties in good health. Each CDR3 is given with its conserved first and last residue. D genes are given only for firm matches. Rows give clone size only sometimes, using once, few, many, or a class for an expanded clone.

>TRBJ1-4|TRBD1|TRBV5-1|-
CASSLVDRTEKLFF
TGCGCCAGCAGCTTGGTGGACAGGACTGAAAAACTGTTTTTT
>TRBJ2-2|-|TRBV28|-
CASSLVVNTGELFF
TGTGCCAGCAGTTTGGTAGTGAACACCGGGGAGCTGTTTTTT
>TRBJ2-1|TRBD2|TRBV18|few
CASSLNSPLAGEGEQFF
TGTGCCAGCTCACTAAACTCGCCCCTAGCGGGAGAGGGTGAGCAGTTCTTC
>TRBJ2-3|-|TRBV19|-
CASSMNGGASDTQYF
TGTGCCAGTAGTATGAATGGGGGCGCTTCGGATACGCAGTATTTT
>TRBJ1-5|TRBD1|TRBV4-3|few
CASSQDRNRGGLPQHF
TGCGCCAGCAGCCAGGACCGAAACAGGGGGGGATTGCCCCAGCATTTT
>TRBJ1-1|-|TRBV28|few
CASSLPGNTEAFF
TGTGCCAGCAGTTTACCCGGTAACACTGAAGCTTTCTTT
>TRBJ2-7|TRBD2|TRBV4-3|few
CASSQDAGGSYEQYF
TGCGCCAGCAGCCAAGATGCGGGAGGCTCCTACGAGCAGTACTTC
>TRBJ1-2|-|TRBV11-2|-
CASSRGLDYGYTF
TGTGCCAGCAGTAGAGGGTTGGACTATGGCTACACCTTC
>TRBJ2-2|TRBD2|TRBV19|few
CASSWTSGNTGELFF
TGTGCCAGTAGCTGGACTAGCGGGAACACCGGGGAGCTGTTTTTT
>TRBJ2-7|TRBD2|TRBV10-3|few
CAIQNSGGTYEQYF
TGTGCCATTCAAAATAGCGGGGGGACCTACGAGCAGTACTTC
>TRBJ1-1|TRBD1|TRBV6-6|few
CASSNPGQGTTEAFF
TGTGCCAGCAGTAATCCGGGACAGGGGACGACTGAAGCTTTCTTT
>TRBJ2-2|-|TRBV4-3|few
CASSGNTGELFF
TGCGCCAGCTCGGGGAACACCGGGGAGCTGTTTTTT
>TRBJ2-3|-|TRBV4-1|-
CASSQVQGSTDTQYF
TGCGCCAGCAGCCAAGTCCAGGGAAGCACAGATACGCAGTATTTT
>TRBJ2-7|-|TRBV2|-
CANHGPNSYEQYF
TGTGCCAACCACGGTCCTAACTCCTACGAGCAGTACTTC
>TRBJ2-4|TRBD1|TRBV7-3|few
CASSLGGTGYKNIQYF
TGTGCCAGCAGCTTAGGCGGGACAGGGTATAAAAACATTCAGTACTTC
>TRBJ2-1|TRBD1|TRBV6-5|-
CASRSDRGRNNEQFF
TGTGCCAGCAGGTCCGACAGGGGGCGTAACAATGAGCAGTTCTTC
>TRBJ1-4|-|TRBV4-3|few
CASSQDAAGVNEKLFF
TGCGCCAGCAGCCAAGATGCGGCAGGGGTTAATGAAAAACTGTTTTTT
>TRBJ2-3|-|TRBV19|few
CASSIDPQATQYF
TGTGCCAGTAGTATAGATCCCCAAGCTACGCAGTATTTT
>TRBJ2-2|TRBD2|TRBV5-4|few
CASSQRTSGGTGELFF
TGTGCCAGCAGTCAACGGACTAGCGGGGGCACCGGGGAGCTGTTTTTT
>TRBJ2-4|-|TRBV6-1|-
CASSEAKFLWGRGRGNIQYF
TGTGCCAGCAGTGAAGCGAAATTTTTGTGGGGAAGAGGACGGGGAAACATTCAGTACTTC
>TRBJ2-7|TRBD2|TRBV18|few
CASSPGTSGSHEQYF
TGTGCCAGCTCACCCGGGACTAGCGGGAGTCACGAGCAGTACTTC